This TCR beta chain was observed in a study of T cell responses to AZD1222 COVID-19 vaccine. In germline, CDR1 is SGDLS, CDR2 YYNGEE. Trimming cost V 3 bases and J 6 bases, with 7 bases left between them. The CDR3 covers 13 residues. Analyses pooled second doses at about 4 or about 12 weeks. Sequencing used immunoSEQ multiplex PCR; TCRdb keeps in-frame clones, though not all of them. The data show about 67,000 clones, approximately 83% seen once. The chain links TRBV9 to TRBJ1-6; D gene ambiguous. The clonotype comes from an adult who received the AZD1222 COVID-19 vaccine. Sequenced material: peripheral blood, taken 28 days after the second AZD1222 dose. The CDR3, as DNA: TGTGCCAGCAGCGCTGGATCTAATTCACCCCTCCACTTT. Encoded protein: CASSAGSNSPLHF.